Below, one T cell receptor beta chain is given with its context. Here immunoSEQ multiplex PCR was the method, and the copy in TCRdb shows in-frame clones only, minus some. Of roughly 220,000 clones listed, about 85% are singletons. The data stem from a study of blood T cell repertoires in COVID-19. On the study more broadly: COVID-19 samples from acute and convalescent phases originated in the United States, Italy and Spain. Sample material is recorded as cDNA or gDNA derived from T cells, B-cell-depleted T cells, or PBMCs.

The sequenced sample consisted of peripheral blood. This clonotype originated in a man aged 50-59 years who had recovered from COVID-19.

CDR3 sequence (DNA): TGTGCCAGCAGCTCACAGAGAGCCCCTAATCAGCCCCAGCATTTT. It codes for CASSSQRAPNQPQHF. The chain combines TRBV5-5 with TRBJ1-5; D unresolved. CDR1 SGHKS and CDR2 YYEKEE come from the germline V gene (reference sequence). V dropped 3 bases and J dropped 4 bases, with 14 bases sitting between them. The CDR3 consists of 15 residues.